This T cell receptor (beta chain) was identified in a study of blood T cells in healthy people across ages. Study-wide results and caveats: Compared with aged donors, long-lived donors showed fewer expanded clones, suggesting selection. Observed TCR beta diversity per million T cells went down as age went up. This fall followed a roughly linear course with age.

As regards this clonotype: The target antigen is unknown. An end of the junction differs from the germline gene, which may be a read error.

A sample-barcoded 5' primer and a J-beta primer mix were used in a second PCR of roughly 7 to 11 cycles. TCRdb used MiXCR to reprocess the 5' RACE reads, holding one entry per CDR3 protein. The repertoire holds more than 750,000 distinct CDR3 sequences, with almost 30% as singletons. The CDR3 contains 15 residues. The germline gives CDR1 SGHRS, CDR2 YFSETQ. The sample was also linked to a second study, of T cells of mothers and their children. That paper states: A primer called M1S, used in the second PCR, added sample barcodes and 2-4 random nucleotides.

Sequenced material: blood. This chain uses TRBV5-1 with TRBJ2-1, with 12 positions matching TRBD2. The TCR originated in a woman aged 40 to 50 in good health. Here the CDR3 DNA reads TGCGCCAGCAGCTCACTAGCGGGGGGCTACAGTGAGCAGTTCTTC. Protein: CASSSLAGGYSEQFF.